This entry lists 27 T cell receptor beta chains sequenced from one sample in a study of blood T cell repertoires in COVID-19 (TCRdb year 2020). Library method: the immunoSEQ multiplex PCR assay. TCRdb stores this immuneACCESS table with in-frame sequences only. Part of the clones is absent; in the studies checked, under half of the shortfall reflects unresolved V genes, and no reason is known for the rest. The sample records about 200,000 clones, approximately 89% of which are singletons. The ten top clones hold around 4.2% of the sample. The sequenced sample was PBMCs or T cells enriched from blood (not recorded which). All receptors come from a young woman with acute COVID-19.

CDR3: CASSLSGGLYTGELFF. CDR3 bases: TGTGCCAGCAGTTTATCCGGGGGGCTATACACCGGGGAGCTGTTTTTT. V is TRBV27 and J is TRBJ2-2, with D possibly matching TRBD2 (7 bases). The CDR3 totals 16 residues. Trimming took 0 bases from V and 3 from J, leaving 11 bases between them. Germline values: CDR1 MNHEY, CDR2 SMNVEV (reference sequence).

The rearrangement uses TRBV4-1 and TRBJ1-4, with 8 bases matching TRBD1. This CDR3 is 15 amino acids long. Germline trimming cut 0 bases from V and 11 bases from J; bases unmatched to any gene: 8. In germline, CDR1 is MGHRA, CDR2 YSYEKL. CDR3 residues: CASSQEGTGRGKLFF. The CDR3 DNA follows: TGCGCCAGCAGCCAAGAAGGGACAGGACGGGGGAAACTGTTTTTT.

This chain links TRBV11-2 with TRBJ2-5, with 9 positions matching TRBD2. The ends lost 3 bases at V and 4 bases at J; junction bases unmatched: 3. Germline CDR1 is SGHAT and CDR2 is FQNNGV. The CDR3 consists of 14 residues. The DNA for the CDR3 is TGTGCCAGCAGCTTGCTAGCGGGGTCAGAGACCCAGTACTTC. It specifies CASSLLAGSETQYF.

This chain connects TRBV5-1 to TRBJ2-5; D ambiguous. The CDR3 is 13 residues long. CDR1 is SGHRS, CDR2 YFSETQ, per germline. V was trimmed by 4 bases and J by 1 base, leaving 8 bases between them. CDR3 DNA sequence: TGCGCCAGCAGCGGCCAATTCCAAGAGACCCAGTACTTC. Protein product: CASSGQFQETQYF.

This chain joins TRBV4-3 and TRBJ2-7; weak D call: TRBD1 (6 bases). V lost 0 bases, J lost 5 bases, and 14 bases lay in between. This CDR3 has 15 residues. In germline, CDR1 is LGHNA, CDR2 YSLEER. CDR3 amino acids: CASSQELGAKDEQYF. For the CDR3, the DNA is TGCGCCAGCAGCCAAGAACTGGGGGCGAAGGACGAGCAGTACTTC.

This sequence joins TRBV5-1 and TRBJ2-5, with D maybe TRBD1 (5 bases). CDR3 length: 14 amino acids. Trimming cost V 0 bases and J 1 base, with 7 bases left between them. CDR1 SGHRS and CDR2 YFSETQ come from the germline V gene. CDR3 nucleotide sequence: TGCGCCAGCAGCTTGGTGGACACCCAAGAGACCCAGTACTTC. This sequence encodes CASSLVDTQETQYF.

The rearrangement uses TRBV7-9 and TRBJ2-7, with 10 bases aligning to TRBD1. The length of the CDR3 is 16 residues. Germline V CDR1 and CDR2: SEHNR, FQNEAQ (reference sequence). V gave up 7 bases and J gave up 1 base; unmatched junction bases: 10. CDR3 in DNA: TGTGCCAGCAAACCCCAGTCGGGACAGGGGTCCTACGAGCAGTACTTC. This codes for CASKPQSGQGSYEQYF.

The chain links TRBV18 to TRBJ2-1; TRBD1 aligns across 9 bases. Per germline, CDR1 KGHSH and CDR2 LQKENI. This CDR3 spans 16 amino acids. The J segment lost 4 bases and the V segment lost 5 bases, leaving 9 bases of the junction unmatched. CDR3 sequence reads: CASSEQGATMYNEQFF. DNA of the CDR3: TGTGCCAGCTCAGAACAGGGGGCTACCATGTACAATGAGCAGTTCTTC.

The CDR3 region has the DNA TGTGCCAGCAGTGAGGGCCCCATGGGACTGATTAGGGTC. Protein: CASSEGPMGLIRV. The chain joins TRBV6-1 to TRBJ2-7, with D perhaps matching TRBD2 (6 bases). This CDR3 contains 13 residues. The germline V gene has CDR1 MNHNS and CDR2 SASEGT.

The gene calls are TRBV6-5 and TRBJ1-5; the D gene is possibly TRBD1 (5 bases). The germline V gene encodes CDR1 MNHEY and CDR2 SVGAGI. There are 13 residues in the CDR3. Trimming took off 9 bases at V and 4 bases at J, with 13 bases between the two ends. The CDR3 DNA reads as TGTGCCAGTCGGGGGGGTTGGAATCAGCCCCAGCATTTT. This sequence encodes CASRGGWNQPQHF.

CDR3 nucleotide sequence: TGTGCCAGCTCACCACTACCACCCATGGGCAATACGCAGTATTTT. Translating it yields CASSPLPPMGNTQYF. The chain combines TRBV18 with TRBJ2-3; D unresolved. CDR3 size: 15 residues. Deletions cut 1 base from V and 7 bases from J, with 15 bases between. Germline V CDR1 and CDR2: KGHSH, LQKENI.

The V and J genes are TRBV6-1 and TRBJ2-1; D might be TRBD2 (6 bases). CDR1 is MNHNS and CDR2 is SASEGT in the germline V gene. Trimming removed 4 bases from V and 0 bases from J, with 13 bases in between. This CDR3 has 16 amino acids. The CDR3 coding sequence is TGTGCCAGCAGTGTCTTTCGGGAGTTCTCCTACAATGAGCAGTTCTTC. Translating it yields CASSVFREFSYNEQFF.

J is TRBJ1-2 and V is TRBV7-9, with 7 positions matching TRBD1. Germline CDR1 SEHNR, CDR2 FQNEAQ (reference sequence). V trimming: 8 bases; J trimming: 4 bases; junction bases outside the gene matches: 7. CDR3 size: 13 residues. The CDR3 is CASSGTAFYGYTF. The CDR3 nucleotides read TGTGCCAGCTCCGGGACAGCTTTCTATGGCTACACCTTC. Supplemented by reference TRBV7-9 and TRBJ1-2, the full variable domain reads DTGVSQNPRHKITKRGQNVTFRCDPISEHNRLYWYRQTLGQGPEFLTYFQNEAQLEKSRLLSDRFSAERPKGSFSTLEIQRTEQGDSAMYLCASSGTAFYGYTFGSGTRLTVV.

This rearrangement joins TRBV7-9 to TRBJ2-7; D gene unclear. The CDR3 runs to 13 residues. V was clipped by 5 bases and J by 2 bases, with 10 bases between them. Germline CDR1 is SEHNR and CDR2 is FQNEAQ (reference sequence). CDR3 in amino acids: CASSPDPPYEQYF. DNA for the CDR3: TGTGCCAGCAGCCCAGATCCCCCCTACGAGCAGTACTTC.

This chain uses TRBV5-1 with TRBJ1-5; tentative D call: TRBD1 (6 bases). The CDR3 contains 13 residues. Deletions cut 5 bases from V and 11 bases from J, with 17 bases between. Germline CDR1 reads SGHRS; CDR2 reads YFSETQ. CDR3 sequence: CASSSEGGQTQHF. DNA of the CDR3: TGCGCCAGCAGTTCGGAGGGGGGGCAGACCCAGCATTTT.

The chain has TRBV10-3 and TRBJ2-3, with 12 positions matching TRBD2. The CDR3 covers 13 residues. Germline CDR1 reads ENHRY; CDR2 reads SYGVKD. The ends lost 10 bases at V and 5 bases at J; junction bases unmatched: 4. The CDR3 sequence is CATLAGGQDTQYF. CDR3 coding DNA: TGTGCCACCCTAGCGGGGGGGCAAGATACGCAGTATTTT.

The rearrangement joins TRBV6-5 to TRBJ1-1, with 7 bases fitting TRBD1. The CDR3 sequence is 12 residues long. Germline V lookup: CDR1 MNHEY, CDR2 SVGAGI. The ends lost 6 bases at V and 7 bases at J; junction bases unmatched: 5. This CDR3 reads CASSQGVSEAFF. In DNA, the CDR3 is TGTGCCAGCAGCCAGGGGGTTAGTGAAGCTTTCTTT.

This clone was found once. The CDR3 is CASSLPQGARGYTF. In DNA, the CDR3 is TGTGCCAGTAGCCTTCCGCAGGGGGCCCGTGGCTACACCTTC. V gene TRBV19 combines with J gene TRBJ1-2; TRBD1 aligns across 8 bases. The CDR3 runs to 14 residues. The J segment lost 7 bases and the V segment lost 6 bases, leaving 10 bases of the junction unmatched. CDR1 LNHDA and CDR2 SQIVND come from the germline V gene (reference sequence).

The CDR3 loop reads CASSWATGPMGGGTEAFF. CDR3 bases: TGTGCCAGCAGTTGGGCAACCGGGCCGATGGGAGGGGGCACTGAAGCTTTCTTT. The chain joins TRBV28 to TRBJ1-1; D is possibly TRBD1 (6 bases). CDR1 is MDHEN, CDR2 SYDVKM, per germline. The CDR3 runs to 18 residues. Trimming shortened V by 4 bases and J by 4 bases, and 25 bases separated the two germline ends.

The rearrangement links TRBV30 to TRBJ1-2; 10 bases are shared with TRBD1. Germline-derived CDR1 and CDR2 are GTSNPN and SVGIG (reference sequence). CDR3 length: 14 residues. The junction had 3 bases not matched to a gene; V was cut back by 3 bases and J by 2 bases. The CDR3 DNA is TGTGCCTGGAGGGGGACAGGGGCAAACTATGGCTACACCTTC. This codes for CAWRGTGANYGYTF.

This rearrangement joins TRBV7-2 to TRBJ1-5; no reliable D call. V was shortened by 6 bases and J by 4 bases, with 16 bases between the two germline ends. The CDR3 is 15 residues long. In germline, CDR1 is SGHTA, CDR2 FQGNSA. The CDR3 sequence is CASRLTSGINQPQHF. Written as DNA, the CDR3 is TGTGCCAGCAGACTTACCTCGGGGATAAATCAGCCCCAGCATTTT.

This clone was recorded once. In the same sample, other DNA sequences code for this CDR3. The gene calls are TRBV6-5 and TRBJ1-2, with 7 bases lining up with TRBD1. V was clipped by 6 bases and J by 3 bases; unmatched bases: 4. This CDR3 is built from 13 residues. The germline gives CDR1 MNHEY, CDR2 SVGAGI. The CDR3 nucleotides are TGTGCCAGCAGCTTGCAGGGGGACTATGGCTACACCTTC. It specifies CASSLQGDYGYTF.

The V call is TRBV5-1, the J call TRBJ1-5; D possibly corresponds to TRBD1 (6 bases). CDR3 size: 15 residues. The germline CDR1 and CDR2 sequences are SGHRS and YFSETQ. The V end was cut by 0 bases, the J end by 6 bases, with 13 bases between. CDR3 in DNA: TGCGCCAGCAGCTTGGGCCCGGGGGGCGGTCAGCCCCAGCATTTT. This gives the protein CASSLGPGGGQPQHF. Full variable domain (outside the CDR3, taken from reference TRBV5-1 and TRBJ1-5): KAGVTQTPRYLIKTRGQQVTLSCSPISGHRSVSWYQQTPGQGLQFLFEYFSETQRNKGNFPGRFSGRQFSNSRSEMNVSTLELGDSALYLCASSLGPGGGQPQHFGDGTRLSIL.

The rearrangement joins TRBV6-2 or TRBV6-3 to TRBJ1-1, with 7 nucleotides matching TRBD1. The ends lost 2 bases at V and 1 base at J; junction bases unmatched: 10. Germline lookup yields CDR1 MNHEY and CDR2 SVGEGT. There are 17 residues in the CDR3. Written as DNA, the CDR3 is TGTGCCAGCAGTTACGCCGAGACAGGGATAAGGAACACTGAAGCTTTCTTT. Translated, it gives CASSYAETGIRNTEAFF.

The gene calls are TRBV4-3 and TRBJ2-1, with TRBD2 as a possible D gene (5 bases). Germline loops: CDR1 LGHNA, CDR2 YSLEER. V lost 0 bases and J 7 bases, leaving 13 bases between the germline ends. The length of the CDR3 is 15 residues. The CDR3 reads CASSQDSLGVNEQFF. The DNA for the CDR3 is TGCGCCAGCAGCCAAGATTCCCTCGGGGTGAATGAGCAGTTCTTC.

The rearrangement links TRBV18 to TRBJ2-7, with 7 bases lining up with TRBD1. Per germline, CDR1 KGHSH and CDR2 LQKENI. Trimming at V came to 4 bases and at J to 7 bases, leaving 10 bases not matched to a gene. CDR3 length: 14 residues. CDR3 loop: CASSLSTGPGEQYF. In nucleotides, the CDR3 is TGTGCCAGCTCACTATCGACAGGGCCCGGGGAGCAGTACTTC.

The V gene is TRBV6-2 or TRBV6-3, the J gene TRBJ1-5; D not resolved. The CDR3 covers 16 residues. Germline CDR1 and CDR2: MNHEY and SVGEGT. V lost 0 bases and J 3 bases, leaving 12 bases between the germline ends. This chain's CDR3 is CASSYSARDINQPQHF. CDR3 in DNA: TGTGCCAGCAGTTACTCTGCCCGCGATATCAATCAGCCCCAGCATTTT.